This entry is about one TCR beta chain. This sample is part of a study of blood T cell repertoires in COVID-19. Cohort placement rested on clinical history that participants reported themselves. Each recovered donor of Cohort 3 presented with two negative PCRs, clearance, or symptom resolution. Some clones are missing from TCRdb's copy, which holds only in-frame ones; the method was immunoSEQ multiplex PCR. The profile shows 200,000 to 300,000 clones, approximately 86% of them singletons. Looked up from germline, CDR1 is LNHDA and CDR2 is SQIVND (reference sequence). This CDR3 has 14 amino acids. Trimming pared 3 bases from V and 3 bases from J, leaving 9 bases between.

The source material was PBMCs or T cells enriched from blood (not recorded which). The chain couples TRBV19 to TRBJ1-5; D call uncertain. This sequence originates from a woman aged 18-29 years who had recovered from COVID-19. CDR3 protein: CASSIQENNQPQHF. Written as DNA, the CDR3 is TGTGCCAGTAGTATCCAGGAAAACAATCAGCCCCAGCATTTT.